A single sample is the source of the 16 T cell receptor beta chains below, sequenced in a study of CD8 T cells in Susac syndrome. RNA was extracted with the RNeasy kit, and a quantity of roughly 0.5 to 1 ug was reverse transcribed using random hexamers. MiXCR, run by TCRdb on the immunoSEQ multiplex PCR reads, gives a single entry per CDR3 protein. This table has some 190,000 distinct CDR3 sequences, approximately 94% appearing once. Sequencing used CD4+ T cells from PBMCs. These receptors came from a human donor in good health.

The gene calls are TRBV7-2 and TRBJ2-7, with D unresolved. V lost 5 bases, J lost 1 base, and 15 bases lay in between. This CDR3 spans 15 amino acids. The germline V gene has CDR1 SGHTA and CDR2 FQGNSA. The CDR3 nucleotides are TGTGCCAGCAGCCTGTGGCGCTCGCCATCCTACGAGCAGTACTTC. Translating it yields CASSLWRSPSYEQYF.

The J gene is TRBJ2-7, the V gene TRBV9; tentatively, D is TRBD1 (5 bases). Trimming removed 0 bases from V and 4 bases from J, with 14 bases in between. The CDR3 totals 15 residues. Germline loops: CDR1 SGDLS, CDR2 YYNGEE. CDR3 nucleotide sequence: TGTGCCAGCAGCGTAGCCCAGGGCCCCCAATACGAGCAGTACTTC. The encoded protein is CASSVAQGPQYEQYF.

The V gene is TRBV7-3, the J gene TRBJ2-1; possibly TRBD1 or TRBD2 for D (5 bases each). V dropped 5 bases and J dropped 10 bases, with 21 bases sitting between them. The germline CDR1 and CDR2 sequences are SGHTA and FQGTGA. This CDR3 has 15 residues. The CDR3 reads CASSPLTSGGQEQFF. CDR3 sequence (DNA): TGTGCCAGCAGCCCCCTTACGAGTGGGGGTCAGGAGCAGTTCTTC.

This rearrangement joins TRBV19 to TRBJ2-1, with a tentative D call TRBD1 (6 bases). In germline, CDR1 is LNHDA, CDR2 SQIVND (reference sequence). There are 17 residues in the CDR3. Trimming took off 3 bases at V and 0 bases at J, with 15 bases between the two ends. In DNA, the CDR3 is TGTGCCAGTAGTATCCGCCGGGACATCAGCTCCTACAATGAGCAGTTCTTC. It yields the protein CASSIRRDISSYNEQFF.

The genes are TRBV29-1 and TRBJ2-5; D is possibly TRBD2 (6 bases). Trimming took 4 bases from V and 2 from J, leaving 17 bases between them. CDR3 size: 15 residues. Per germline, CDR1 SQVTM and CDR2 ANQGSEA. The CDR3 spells CSVGLSPGRQETQYF. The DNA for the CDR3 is TGCAGCGTTGGCCTCTCCCCGGGGAGGCAAGAGACCCAGTACTTC.

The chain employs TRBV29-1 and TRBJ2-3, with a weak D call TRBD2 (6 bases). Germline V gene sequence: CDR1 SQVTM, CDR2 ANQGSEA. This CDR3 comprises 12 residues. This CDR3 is CSLAGYTDTQYF. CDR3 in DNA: TGCTCTCTGGCGGGGTACACAGATACGCAGTATTTT.

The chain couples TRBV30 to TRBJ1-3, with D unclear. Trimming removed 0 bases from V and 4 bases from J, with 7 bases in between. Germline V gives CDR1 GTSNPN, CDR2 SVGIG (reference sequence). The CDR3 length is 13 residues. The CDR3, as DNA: TGTGCCTGGAGTGTGGTTAGAGGAAACACCATATATTTT. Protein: CAWSVVRGNTIYF. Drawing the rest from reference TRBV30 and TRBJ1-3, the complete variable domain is SQTIHQWPATLVQPVGSPLSLECTVEGTSNPNLYWYRQAAGRGLQLLFYSVGIGQISSEVPQNLSASRPQDRQFILSSKKLLLSDSGFYLCAWSVVRGNTIYFGEGSWLTVV.

The CDR3 is CASSEYNPGLQETQYF. DNA for the CDR3: TGTGCCAGCAGTGAATATAATCCAGGGCTCCAAGAGACCCAGTACTTC. The chain has TRBV25-1 and TRBJ2-5; D is possibly TRBD1 (5 bases). The CDR3 loop spans 16 amino acids. Germline loops: CDR1 MGHDK, CDR2 SYGVNS. Between the trimmed V and J ends, which lost 0 bases and 1 base, there was a span of 12 bases.

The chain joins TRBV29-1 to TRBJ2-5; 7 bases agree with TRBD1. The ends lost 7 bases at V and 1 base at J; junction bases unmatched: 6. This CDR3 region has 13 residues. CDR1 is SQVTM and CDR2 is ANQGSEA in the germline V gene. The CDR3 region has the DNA TGCAGCGCCGCGACAGGGCCCCAAGAGACCCAGTACTTC. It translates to CSAATGPQETQYF. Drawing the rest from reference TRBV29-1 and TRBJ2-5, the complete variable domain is SAVISQKPSRDICQRGTSLTIQCQVDSQVTMMFWYRQQPGQSLTLIATANQGSEATYESGFVIDKFPISRPNLTFSTLTVSNMSPEDSSIYLCSAATGPQETQYFGPGTRLLVL.

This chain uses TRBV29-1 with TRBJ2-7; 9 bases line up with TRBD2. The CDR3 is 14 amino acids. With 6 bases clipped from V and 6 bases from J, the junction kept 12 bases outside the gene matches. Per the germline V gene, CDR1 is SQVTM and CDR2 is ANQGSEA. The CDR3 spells CSVAGLAPSAEQYF. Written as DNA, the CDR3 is TGCAGCGTCGCCGGACTAGCGCCCTCCGCCGAGCAGTACTTC.

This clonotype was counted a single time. The CDR3 bases are TGCGCCAGCAGCTTGGTGGGACAGGGGGAGGAGACCCAGTACTTC. Protein sequence: CASSLVGQGEETQYF. This chain uses TRBV5-1 with TRBJ2-5, with 11 nucleotides matching TRBD1. Germline CDR1 and CDR2: SGHRS and YFSETQ. Losses at the gene ends were 0 bases for V and 5 bases for J; bases not matched to a gene: 3. The CDR3 contains 15 residues.

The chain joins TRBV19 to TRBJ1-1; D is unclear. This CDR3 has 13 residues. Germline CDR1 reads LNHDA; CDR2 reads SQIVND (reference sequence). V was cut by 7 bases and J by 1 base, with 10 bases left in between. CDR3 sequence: CASKVVTNTEAFF. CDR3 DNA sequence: TGTGCCAGTAAGGTGGTTACGAACACTGAAGCTTTCTTT.

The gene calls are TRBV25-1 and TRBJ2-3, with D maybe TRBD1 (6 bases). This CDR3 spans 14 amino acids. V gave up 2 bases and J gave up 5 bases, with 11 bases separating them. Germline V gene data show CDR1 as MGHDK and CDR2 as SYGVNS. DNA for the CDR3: TGTGCCAGCAGTGAACGACAGGTGGGAGATACGCAGTATTTT. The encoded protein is CASSERQVGDTQYF.

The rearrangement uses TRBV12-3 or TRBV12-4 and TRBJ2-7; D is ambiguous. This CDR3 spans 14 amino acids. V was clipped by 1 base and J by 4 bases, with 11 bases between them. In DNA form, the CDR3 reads TGTGCCAGCAGTTTAGATGGGGATACTTACGAGCAGTACTTC. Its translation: CASSLDGDTYEQYF.

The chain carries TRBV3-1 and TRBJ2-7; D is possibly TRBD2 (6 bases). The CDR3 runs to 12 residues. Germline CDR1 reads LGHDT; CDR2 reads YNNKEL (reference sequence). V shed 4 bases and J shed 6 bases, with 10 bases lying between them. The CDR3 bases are TGTGCCAGCAGCCCCCGGCGGGGCGAGCAGTACTTC. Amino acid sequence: CASSPRRGEQYF.

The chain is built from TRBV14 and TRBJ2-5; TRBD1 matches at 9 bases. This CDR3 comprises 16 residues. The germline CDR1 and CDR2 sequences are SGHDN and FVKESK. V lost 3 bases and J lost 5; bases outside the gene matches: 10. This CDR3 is CASSHPPGQGWETQYF. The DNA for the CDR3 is TGTGCCAGCAGCCACCCTCCGGGACAGGGCTGGGAGACCCAGTACTTC.